The entry that follows covers one TCR beta chain sequence. Antigen specificity is unknown. TCRdb's copy holds only in-frame clones and misses some; the assay was immunoSEQ multiplex PCR. The table includes more than 60,000 clones, roughly 91% detected once. Germline V gives CDR1 SGHRS, CDR2 YFSETQ. This CDR3 has 15 amino acids. Trimming took off 0 bases at V and 4 bases at J, with 13 bases between the two ends. The entry originates in a study of cytomegalovirus exposure and HLA in healthy donors. Study background: Per a later analysis, the roughly 690 first-cohort and 120 validation repertoires shared one platform. Findings of the study overall: Under in vitro conditions, three CMV-associated chains were confirmed as specific for CMV antigens.

Source material: PBMCs. The origin of this receptor is a woman aged 18-30 years in good health and CMV-seronegative. The chain is built from TRBV5-1 and TRBJ1-2; the D gene is possibly TRBD1 (6 bases). The CDR3 spells CASSLEVGTPYGYTF. CDR3 DNA sequence: TGCGCCAGCAGCTTGGAAGTGGGGACACCCTATGGCTACACCTTC.